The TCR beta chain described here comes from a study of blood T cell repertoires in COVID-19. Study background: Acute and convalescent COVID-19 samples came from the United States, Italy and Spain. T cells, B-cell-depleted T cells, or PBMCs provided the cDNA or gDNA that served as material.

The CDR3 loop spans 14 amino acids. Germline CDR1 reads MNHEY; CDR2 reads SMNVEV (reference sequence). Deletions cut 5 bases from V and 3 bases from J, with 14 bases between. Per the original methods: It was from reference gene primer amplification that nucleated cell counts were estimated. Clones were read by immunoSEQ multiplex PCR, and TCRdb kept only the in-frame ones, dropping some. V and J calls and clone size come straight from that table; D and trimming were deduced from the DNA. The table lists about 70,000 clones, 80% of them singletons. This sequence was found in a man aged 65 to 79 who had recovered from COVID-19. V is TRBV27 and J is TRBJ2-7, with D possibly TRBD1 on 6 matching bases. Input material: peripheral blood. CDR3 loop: CASSDRDNNYEQYF. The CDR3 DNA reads TGTGCCAGCAGTGATCGGGACAACAACTACGAGCAGTACTTC.